This T cell receptor (beta chain) was sequenced during a study of T cells in Graves' hyperthyroidism and ophthalmopathy. Across the whole study: Peripheral blood was drawn at first diagnosis, prior to all treatment. General study findings and limits: Most expanded thyroid clonotypes above 0.001 recurred in blood.

This clonotype was seen ten or more times. Its antigen remains unknown. The CDR3 has 14 residues. The germline gives CDR1 SQVTM, CDR2 ANQGSEA. V trimming: 7 bases; J trimming: 1 base; junction bases outside the gene matches: 8. Template material for amplifying TCR beta CDR3 regions consisted of RNA transcripts. With the HTBI primer set, the TCR CDR3 went through a first round of RT-PCR. TCRdb re-derived calls from the multiplex PCR reads in MiXCR, one entry per CDR3 protein. The sample lists hundreds of thousands of distinct CDR3 sequences; over 35% were seen once. The V gene is TRBV29-1, the J gene TRBJ2-5; TRBD1 matches 8 bases. Sequenced material: blood. The source is a man aged 18 to 30 with Graves' hyperthyroidism. CDR3 amino acids: CSAPPGQGQETQYF. The CDR3 nucleotides are TGCAGCGCCCCGCCCGGACAGGGCCAAGAGACCCAGTACTTC.